This TCR beta chain was sequenced during a study of T cell changes during pregnancy in multiple sclerosis. Germline V lookup: CDR1 SGHRS, CDR2 YFSETQ. This CDR3 contains 15 residues. Trimming removed 2 bases at V and 1 base at J, with 11 bases between. TCRdb's copy holds only in-frame clones and misses some; the assay was immunoSEQ multiplex PCR. The table has approximately 35,000 clones, 91% seen once. The V call is TRBV5-1, the J call TRBJ2-3; D perhaps matches TRBD1 (6 bases). The receptor's source is a female donor in good health, enrolled as a control in a pregnancy study. The material sequenced was CD4+ T cells from peripheral blood mononuclear cells, taken in the third trimester of pregnancy. CDR3 residues: CASSLGGSGTDTQYF. The CDR3 DNA reads as TGCGCCAGCAGCTTAGGGGGATCTGGCACAGATACGCAGTATTTT.